Here is one TCR beta chain with its context. This sample is part of a study of blood T cell repertoires in COVID-19. Study details: Material from acute and convalescent COVID-19 was sourced from the United States, Italy and Spain. From T cells, B-cell-depleted T cells, or PBMCs came the material, which was cDNA or gDNA.

In the original analysis: Amplified reference gene primers provided the basis for estimating nucleated cell counts. Libraries were prepared by immunoSEQ multiplex PCR; TCRdb keeps only in-frame clonotypes and omits some of them. V and J calls plus clone size are reproduced from that table; the DNA served to infer D and trimming. Of fewer than 150,000 clones in the sample, under 90% were seen once. This CDR3 spans 15 amino acids. V was trimmed by 5 bases and J by 5 bases, leaving 18 bases between them. Per germline, CDR1 SGHAT and CDR2 FQNNGV. The chain has TRBV11-2 and TRBJ2-5; no definite D call. The source of this sequence is a woman of 80 years or more in a cohort sampled during active or convalescent COVID-19. Material for sequencing was peripheral blood. CDR3 DNA: TGTGCCAGCAGCAAAACTGAGGTCCCTAGGGAGACCCAGTACTTC. Protein: CASSKTEVPRETQYF.